These 2 T cell receptor beta chains came from one sample sequenced in a study of T-cell memory formation after mild COVID-19. From the 5' RACE reads, TCRdb called clonotypes with MiXCR, one entry per CDR3 protein. The sample consists of 250,000 to 350,000 distinct CDR3 sequences, under 20% of them appearing once. The sequenced sample was PBMCs or a T cell subset sorted from them (not recorded which). All receptors derive from a man younger than 35 who had mild COVID-19 (a few samples of this study predate the infection). Cell type and time point are not known.

The gene calls are TRBV18 and TRBJ2-3, with D unresolved. V shed 2 bases and J shed 0 bases, with 12 bases lying between them. The CDR3 is 16 residues long. CDR1 and CDR2 from the germline V gene are KGHSH and LQKENI. The CDR3 reads CASSPISVPSTDTQYF. The CDR3 DNA follows: TGTGCCAGCTCACCAATCAGCGTTCCGAGCACAGATACGCAGTATTTT.

This clonotype was counted many times. The chain combines TRBV29-1 with TRBJ2-5; D may be TRBD2 (6 bases). The CDR3 length is 13 residues. CDR1 and CDR2 from the germline V gene are SQVTM and ANQGSEA. Trimming removed 8 bases from V and 5 bases from J, with 18 bases in between. The CDR3 DNA follows: TGCAGCATATTCCGGGGGTACGACGAGACCCAGTACTTC. It codes for CSIFRGYDETQYF.